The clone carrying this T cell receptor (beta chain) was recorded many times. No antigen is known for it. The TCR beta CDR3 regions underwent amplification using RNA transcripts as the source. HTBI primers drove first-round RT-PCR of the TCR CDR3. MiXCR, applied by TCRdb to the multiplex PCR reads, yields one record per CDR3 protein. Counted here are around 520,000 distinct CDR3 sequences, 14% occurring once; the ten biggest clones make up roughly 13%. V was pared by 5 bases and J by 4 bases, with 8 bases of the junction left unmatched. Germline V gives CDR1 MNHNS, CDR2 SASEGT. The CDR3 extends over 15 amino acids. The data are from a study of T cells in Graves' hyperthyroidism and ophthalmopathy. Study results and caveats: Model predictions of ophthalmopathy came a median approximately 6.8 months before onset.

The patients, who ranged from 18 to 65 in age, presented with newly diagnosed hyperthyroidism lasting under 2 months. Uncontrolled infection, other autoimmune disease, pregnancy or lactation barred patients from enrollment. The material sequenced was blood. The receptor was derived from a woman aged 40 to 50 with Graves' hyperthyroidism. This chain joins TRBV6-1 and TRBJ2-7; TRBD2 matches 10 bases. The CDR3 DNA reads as TGTGCCAGCAGTCCCTCTAGCGGGAGCTTGTACGAGCAGTACTTC. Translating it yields CASSPSSGSLYEQYF.